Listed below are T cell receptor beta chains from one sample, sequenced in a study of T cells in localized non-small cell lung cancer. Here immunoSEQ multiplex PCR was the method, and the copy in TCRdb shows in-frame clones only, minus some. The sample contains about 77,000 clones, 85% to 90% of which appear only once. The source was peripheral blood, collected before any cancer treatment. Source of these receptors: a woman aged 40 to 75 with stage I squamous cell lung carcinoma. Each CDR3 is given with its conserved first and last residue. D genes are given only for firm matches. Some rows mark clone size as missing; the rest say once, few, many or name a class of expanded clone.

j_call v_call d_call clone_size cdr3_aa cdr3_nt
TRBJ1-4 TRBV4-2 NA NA CASSQDPTANEKLFF TGTGCCAGCAGCCAAGATCCGACGGCAAATGAAAAACTGTTTTTT
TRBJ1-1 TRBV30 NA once CAWTQGKGVAFF TGTGCCTGGACCCAGGGGAAGGGGGTAGCTTTCTTT
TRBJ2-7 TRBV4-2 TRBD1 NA CASSHTGQEFYEQYF TGTGCCAGCAGCCACACGGGACAGGAATTCTACGAGCAGTACTTC
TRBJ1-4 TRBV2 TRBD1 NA CASSKTGLGEKLFF TGTGCCAGCAGCAAGACAGGGCTCGGTGAAAAACTGTTTTTT
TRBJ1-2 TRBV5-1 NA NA CASSLDGGIYGYTF TGCGCCAGCAGCTTGGATGGCGGAATCTATGGCTACACCTTC
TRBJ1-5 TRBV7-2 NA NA CASHGTGDGQPQHF TGTGCCAGCCACGGCACAGGAGATGGTCAGCCCCAGCATTTT
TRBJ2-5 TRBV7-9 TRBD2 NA CASSFPSGGAYVTETQYF TGTGCCAGCAGCTTCCCTAGCGGGGGGGCCTATGTGACAGAGACCCAGTACTTC
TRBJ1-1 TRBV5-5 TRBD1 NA CASIMTGQGETEAFF TGTGCCAGCATCATGACGGGACAGGGGGAGACTGAAGCTTTCTTT
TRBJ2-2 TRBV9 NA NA CASSVGYSRTGELFF TGTGCCAGCAGCGTAGGATACAGTCGGACCGGGGAGCTGTTTTTT
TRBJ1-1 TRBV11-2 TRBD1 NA CASSLTGGPTEAFF TGTGCCAGCAGCCTGACAGGGGGCCCGACTGAAGCTTTCTTT
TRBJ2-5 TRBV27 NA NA CASSPTAPYQETQYF TGTGCCAGCAGTCCCACAGCCCCGTACCAAGAGACCCAGTACTTC
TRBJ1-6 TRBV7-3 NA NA CASSLTGNNSPLHF TGTGCCAGCAGCTTAACGGGGAATAATTCACCCCTCCACTTT
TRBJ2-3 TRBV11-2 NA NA CASSARTDFRDTQYF TGTGCCAGCAGCGCCCGGACAGATTTCAGGGATACGCAGTATTTT
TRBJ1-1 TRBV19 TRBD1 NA CASGRDRGGIEAFF TGTGCCTCCGGTCGGGACAGGGGGGGTATTGAAGCTTTCTTT
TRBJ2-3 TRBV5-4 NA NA CASSLVTDTQYF TGTGCCAGCAGCTTGGTGACAGATACGCAGTATTTT
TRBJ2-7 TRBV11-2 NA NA CASSLGAGSYEQYF TGTGCCAGCAGCTTAGGTGCCGGGAGCTACGAGCAGTACTTC
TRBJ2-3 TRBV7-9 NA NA CASSLVGNTQYF TGTGCCAGCAGCTTAGTTGGTAATACGCAGTATTTT
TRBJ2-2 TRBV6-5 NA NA CASRVGLANTGELFF TGTGCCAGCAGAGTGGGACTGGCGAACACCGGGGAGCTGTTTTTT
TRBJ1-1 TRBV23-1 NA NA CASSQSPDNKFEDTEAFF TGCGCCAGCAGTCAATCTCCGGACAACAAGTTTGAGGACACTGAAGCTTTCTTT
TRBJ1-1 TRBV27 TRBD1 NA CASKRTGALWDTEAFF TGTGCCAGCAAACGAACAGGGGCTTTATGGGACACTGAAGCTTTCTTT
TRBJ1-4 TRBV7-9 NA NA CASSFTRGATNEKLFF TGTGCCAGCAGCTTTACAAGGGGGGCAACTAATGAAAAACTGTTTTTT
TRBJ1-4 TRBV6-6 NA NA CASSHLATNEKLFF TGTGCCAGCAGCCACCTTGCAACTAATGAAAAACTGTTTTTT
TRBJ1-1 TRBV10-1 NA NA CASSEVGTTEAFF TGCGCCAGCAGTGAGGTAGGGACCACTGAAGCTTTCTTT
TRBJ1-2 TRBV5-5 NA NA CASSLFPGNYGYTF TGTGCCAGCAGCTTGTTTCCGGGCAACTATGGCTACACCTTC
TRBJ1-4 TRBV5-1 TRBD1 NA CASSRQGPSTNEKLFF TGCGCCAGCAGCAGACAGGGGCCTTCAACTAATGAAAAACTGTTTTTT
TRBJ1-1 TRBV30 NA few CALERQESGHTEAFF TGTGCACTTGAAAGACAGGAATCGGGGCACACTGAAGCTTTCTTT
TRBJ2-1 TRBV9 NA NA CASSGGSSSYNEQFF TGTGCCAGCAGCGGGGGCTCCAGCTCCTACAATGAGCAGTTCTTC
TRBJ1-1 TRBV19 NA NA CASRDWGAGLNTEAFF TGTGCCAGTAGAGATTGGGGGGCAGGGCTGAACACTGAAGCTTTCTTT
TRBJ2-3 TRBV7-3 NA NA CASSSLGTDTQYF TGTGCCAGCAGCTCCCTAGGCACAGATACGCAGTATTTT
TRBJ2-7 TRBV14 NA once CASSQGVSSSYEQYF TGTGCCAGCAGCCAAGGAGTCAGCTCTTCCTACGAGCAGTACTTC
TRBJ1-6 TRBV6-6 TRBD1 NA CAGTGGGNSPLHF TGTGCCGGGACAGGGGGTGGTAATTCACCCCTCCACTTT
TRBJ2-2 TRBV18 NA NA CASSPRVENTGELFF TGTGCCAGCTCACCTCGCGTGGAGAACACCGGGGAGCTGTTTTTT
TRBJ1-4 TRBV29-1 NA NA CSVRSEKLFF TGCAGCGTTCGAAGTGAAAAACTGTTTTTT
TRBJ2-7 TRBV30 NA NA CAWTSGPGFEQYF TGTGCCTGGACTTCCGGTCCCGGCTTCGAGCAGTACTTC
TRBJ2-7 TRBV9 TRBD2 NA CASSVGLAGVHEQYF TGTGCCAGCAGCGTCGGACTAGCGGGGGTCCACGAGCAGTACTTC
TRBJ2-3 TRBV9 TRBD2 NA CASSETSGTDTQYF TGTGCCAGCAGCGAGACTAGCGGCACAGATACGCAGTATTTT
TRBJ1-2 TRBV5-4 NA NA CASSSRDPYGYTF TGTGCCAGCAGCTCACGGGACCCCTATGGCTACACCTTC
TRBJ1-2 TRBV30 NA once CAWSVQGGGYGYTF TGTGCCTGGAGTGTACAGGGAGGGGGCTATGGCTACACCTTC
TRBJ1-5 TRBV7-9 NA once CATSTGTSNQPQHF TGTGCCACGTCGACGGGGACAAGCAATCAGCCCCAGCATTTT
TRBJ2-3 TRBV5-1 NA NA CASSPLVGTDTQYF TGCGCCAGCAGCCCGTTAGTTGGGACAGATACGCAGTATTTT
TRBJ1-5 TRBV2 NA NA CASSEGWGNQPQHF TGTGCCAGCAGTGAAGGCTGGGGTAATCAGCCCCAGCATTTT
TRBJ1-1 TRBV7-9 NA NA CASSLEYRATEAFF TGTGCCAGCAGCTTAGAGTACAGGGCTACTGAAGCTTTCTTT
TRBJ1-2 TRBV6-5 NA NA CASSAAGYYGYTF TGTGCCAGCAGCGCGGCGGGGTACTATGGCTACACCTTC
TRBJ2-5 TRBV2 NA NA CASSLQVRETQYF TGTGCCAGCAGCCTGCAGGTCCGAGAGACCCAGTACTTC
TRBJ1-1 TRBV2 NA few CASRGDPGPEAFF TGTGCCAGCAGAGGTGACCCGGGCCCTGAAGCTTTCTTT
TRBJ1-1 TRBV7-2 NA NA CASSTGPVLGTEAFF TGTGCCAGCAGCACAGGACCGGTCCTTGGCACTGAAGCTTTCTTT
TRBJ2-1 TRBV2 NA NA CANTPYNEQFF TGTGCCAACACACCATACAATGAGCAGTTCTTC
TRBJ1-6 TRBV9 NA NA CASGAGQGVYNSPLHF TGTGCCAGCGGGGCTGGTCAGGGTGTCTATAATTCACCCCTCCACTTT
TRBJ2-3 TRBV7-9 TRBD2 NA CASSLASGAIDTQYF TGTGCCAGCAGCTTAGCCAGCGGGGCCATAGATACGCAGTATTTT
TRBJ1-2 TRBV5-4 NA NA CASSLAIYDRTNGYTF TGTGCCAGCAGCTTGGCCATTTACGACAGGACTAATGGCTACACCTTC
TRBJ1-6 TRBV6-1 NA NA CASSEVLATYNSPLHF TGTGCCAGCAGTGAAGTGTTGGCCACCTATAATTCACCCCTCCACTTT
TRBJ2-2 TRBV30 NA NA CAWSMTVENTGELFF TGTGCCTGGAGCATGACAGTCGAGAACACCGGGGAGCTGTTTTTT
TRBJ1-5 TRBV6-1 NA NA CASSGLYPRGGNQPQHF TGTGCCAGCAGTGGCCTCTATCCCCGCGGGGGGAATCAGCCCCAGCATTTT
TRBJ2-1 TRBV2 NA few CASSDWRGIWDEQFF TGTGCCAGCTCGGACTGGCGGGGAATTTGGGATGAGCAGTTCTTC
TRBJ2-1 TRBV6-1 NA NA CASSEGSPYNEQFF TGTGCCAGCAGTGAAGGGAGCCCCTACAATGAGCAGTTCTTC